Listed below are T cell receptor beta chains from one sample, sequenced in a study of blood T cell repertoires in COVID-19. The method was immunoSEQ multiplex PCR; TCRdb's version includes in-frame clones alone and lacks a portion of them. The sample has 300,000 to 400,000 clones, around nine tenths seen once. The specimen was peripheral blood. These receptors originate from a woman between 50 and 59 years old with active or convalescent COVID-19. Both conserved end residues are part of each CDR3.

V gene | CDR3 protein
TRBV30 | CAWSVPQYRSGGYTF
TRBV7-2 | CASSYPSGSGGYKQYF
TRBV6-5 | CASSSHRTGLNTEAFF
TRBV4-3 | CASSQDSYSNQPQHF
TRBV30 | CAWMGQVNTEAFF
TRBV7-2 | CASSLVTGLLINEQFF
TRBV11-3 | CASSLRGLASRTDTQYF
TRBV7-2 | CASSSNRDGYEQYF
TRBV7-2 | CASSLSPGNQPQHF
TRBV12-3/TRBV12-4 | CASSFSGGELFF
TRBV28 | CASNPPGPNTEAFF
TRBV18 | CASSRDREGVYEQYF
TRBV6-5 | CASSYSFANTQYF
TRBV28 | CASSRKTGPSPLHF